Listed below are T cell receptor beta chains from one sample, sequenced in a study of early stage breast cancer tumors. This table comes from immunoSEQ multiplex PCR, and its TCRdb copy is limited to in-frame clones, with some not included. The table has fewer than 30,000 clones, around three quarters seen once. Sequenced sample: blood. The receptor source for this set is a person aged 55 to 69 with breast cancer. The CDR3 runs from the conserved cysteine through the conserved F or W. The D gene is left open where the match is weak. A clone size is listed for some rows: how often the clone was seen (once, few, many), or a class if it is expanded.

D | J | size | V | length | DNA | CDR3
TRBD1 | TRBJ2-2 | NA | TRBV7-9 | 17 | TGTGCCAGCAGCTCCGGACAGGGGGCGGCGGGCACCGGGGAGCTGTTTTTT | CASSSGQGAAGTGELFF
NA | TRBJ1-4 | NA | TRBV29-1 | 12 | TGCAGCGTTGCGGCAGGGAACGAAAAACTGTTTTTT | CSVAAGNEKLFF
TRBD1 | TRBJ2-6 | NA | TRBV15 | 18 | TGTGCCACCAGCAGGACAGGGGGCTCGGCTTCTGGGGCCAACGTCCTGACTTTC | CATSRTGGSASGANVLTF
NA | TRBJ1-5 | NA | TRBV7-2 | 14 | TGTGCCAGCAGCTTAGTGGACATGGGGCAGCCCCAGCATTTT | CASSLVDMGQPQHF
TRBD1 | TRBJ1-2 | NA | TRBV7-8 | 16 | TGTGCCAGCAGTCCAATGCCGGGACAGGGTAACTATGGCTACACCTTC | CASSPMPGQGNYGYTF
TRBD2 | TRBJ2-7 | NA | TRBV18 | 16 | TGTGCCAGCTCACCATCCCCCGGGACTAGCGGGAGCGGGCAGTACTTC | CASSPSPGTSGSGQYF
NA | TRBJ1-1 | NA | TRBV7-9 | 11 | TGTGCCAGCAGTACCTCAGCTGAAGCTTTCTTT | CASSTSAEAFF
NA | TRBJ2-7 | NA | TRBV7-8 | 14 | TGTGCCAGCAGCTTAGCCCCGGGACTCTTCGAGCAGTACTTC | CASSLAPGLFEQYF
TRBD1 | TRBJ1-5 | NA | TRBV5-1 | 15 | TGCGCCAGCAGCTTGGCAGGGACAGGGAATCAGCCCCAGCATTTT | CASSLAGTGNQPQHF
NA | TRBJ1-2 | few | TRBV6-6 | 13 | TGTGCCAGCAGTCAACAGGTTTACTATGGCTACACCTTC | CASSQQVYYGYTF
TRBD1 | TRBJ2-7 | NA | TRBV6-5 | 15 | TGTGCCAGCAGTCAGCCCCGGGACAGAGCCTACGAGCAGTACTTC | CASSQPRDRAYEQYF
NA | TRBJ2-3 | NA | TRBV6-6 | 12 | TGTGCCAGCAGTTACTTAGCAGATACGCAGTATTTT | CASSYLADTQYF
NA | TRBJ1-1 | NA | TRBV6-5 | 14 | TGTGCCAGCAGGCGCGGACAGTCGAACACTGAAGCTTTCTTT | CASRRGQSNTEAFF
NA | TRBJ1-3 | NA | TRBV18 | 14 | TGTGCCAGCTCTAGCGCCTTACAGGGAAACACCATATATTTT | CASSSALQGNTIYF
NA | TRBJ1-1 | NA | TRBV29-1 | 15 | TGCAGCGTTCCCCCGGTCGGAAGAGGGTACACTGAAGCTTTCTTT | CSVPPVGRGYTEAFF
TRBD2 | TRBJ2-7 | NA | TRBV5-1 | 15 | TGCGCCAGCAGCTTGGAGGGCGGGAGTGAGTACGAGCAGTACTTC | CASSLEGGSEYEQYF
TRBD1 | TRBJ1-1 | NA | TRBV6-5 | 15 | TGTGCCAGCAGTTACCTGGACAGGGTGAACACTGAAGCTTTCTTT | CASSYLDRVNTEAFF
TRBD2 | TRBJ2-5 | NA | TRBV2 | 15 | TGTGCCAGCAGAAGACTAGCCCGGTACCAAGAGACCCAGTACTTC | CASRRLARYQETQYF
TRBD1 | TRBJ2-7 | NA | TRBV6-5 | 14 | TGTGCCAGCAGTCCCTCGGGACAGTCAATCGGGCAGTACTTC | CASSPSGQSIGQYF
NA | TRBJ2-3 | NA | TRBV18 | 18 | TGTGCCAGCTCACCTATTCCTGGACAAGACCTTAGCACAGATACGCAGTATTTT | CASSPIPGQDLSTDTQYF
TRBD1 | TRBJ1-2 | NA | TRBV5-6 | 15 | TGTGCCAGCAGCTTGACAGGACAGGGGGTACATGGCTACACCTTC | CASSLTGQGVHGYTF
NA | TRBJ1-4 | NA | TRBV23-1 | 17 | TGCGCCAGCAGTCGTGGAGACAGGTGTGCAACTAATGAAAAACTGTTTTTT | CASSRGDRCATNEKLFF
NA | TRBJ2-5 | NA | TRBV2 | 13 | TGTGCCAGCAGTTTACTTCTTCAAGAGACCCAGTACTTC | CASSLLLQETQYF
NA | TRBJ2-5 | few | TRBV30 | 13 | TGTGCCTGGAGTGTACTGAGCGGAGAGACCCAGTACTTC | CAWSVLSGETQYF
NA | TRBJ1-2 | NA | TRBV30 | 15 | TGTGCCTGGACCAAACTTCAGAGCAGGAACTATGGCTACACCTTC | CAWTKLQSRNYGYTF
NA | TRBJ1-5 | once | TRBV28 | 15 | TGTGCCAGCAGTTCGCCGCAGGGGCCAAATCAGCCCCAGCATTTT | CASSSPQGPNQPQHF
TRBD2 | TRBJ2-1 | NA | TRBV19 | 16 | TGTGCCAGTAGTATTAGGGCTAGCGGGAGGGCCGGTGAGCAGTTCTTC | CASSIRASGRAGEQFF
NA | TRBJ2-1 | NA | TRBV5-6 | 15 | TGTGCCAGCAGCCCCGGACTATTCTCCTACAATGAGCAGTTCTTC | CASSPGLFSYNEQFF
NA | TRBJ1-1 | NA | TRBV29-1 | 13 | TGCAGCGCCTCAGGTACCATGAACACTGAAGCTTTCTTT | CSASGTMNTEAFF
TRBD2 | TRBJ2-1 | NA | TRBV5-1 | 23 | TGCGCCAGCAGCCCGAGCTCGACAGTTCCATTCTGGGGGGGTGAGGGGTCCTACAATGAGCAGTTCTTC | CASSPSSTVPFWGGEGSYNEQFF
NA | TRBJ1-3 | once | TRBV29-1 | 14 | TGCAGCGTTGAAGGAAATCCGGCTGGAAACACCATATATTTT | CSVEGNPAGNTIYF
TRBD2 | TRBJ2-7 | NA | TRBV7-2 | 14 | TGTGCCAGCAGCCCAGGGACTAGCAACTACGAGCAGTACTTC | CASSPGTSNYEQYF
NA | TRBJ1-5 | once | TRBV19 | 15 | TGTGCCAGTAGTGTAGGACAGCTTAGCAATCAGCCCCAGCATTTT | CASSVGQLSNQPQHF
TRBD2 | TRBJ2-7 | NA | TRBV6-5 | 14 | TGTGCCAGCAGCGAGGGACTAGCGTTAGGCGAGCAGTACTTC | CASSEGLALGEQYF
NA | TRBJ1-2 | NA | TRBV11-2 | 14 | TGTGCCAGCAGCGTCGAGGCAGGGGTTCATGGCTACACCTTC | CASSVEAGVHGYTF
NA | TRBJ1-3 | many | TRBV19 | 14 | TGTGCCAGTAGTATCCGGAGTTTAGGAAACACCATATATTTT | CASSIRSLGNTIYF
NA | TRBJ1-6 | NA | TRBV5-4 | 13 | TGTGCCAGCAGCTTGGCGGGGGTCGTCGGCCTCCACTTT | CASSLAGVVGLHF
NA | TRBJ2-5 | NA | TRBV15 | 12 | TGTGCCACCAGCAGACTCAGTAAGACCCAGTACTTC | CATSRLSKTQYF
TRBD2 | TRBJ2-7 | NA | TRBV4-3 | 16 | TGCGCCAGCAGCCAAATAAGACCTAGCGGGATTCACGAGCAGTACTTC | CASSQIRPSGIHEQYF
TRBD1 | TRBJ2-5 | NA | TRBV10-2 | 15 | TGCGCCAGCAGCAAAACAGGGGGCGAGGGAGAGACCCAGTACTTC | CASSKTGGEGETQYF
TRBD2 | TRBJ2-1 | once | TRBV28 | 17 | TGTGCCAGCAGTTTAGTGGCTAGCGGGATCTCCTACAATGAGCAGTTCTTC | CASSLVASGISYNEQFF
NA | TRBJ1-2 | NA | TRBV18 | 13 | TGTGCCAGCTCCCCAAACCCCGGGAATGGCTACACCTTC | CASSPNPGNGYTF
NA | TRBJ2-5 | NA | TRBV15 | 15 | TGTGCCACCACCGTAGGAAGGGGGTTTGGGGAGACCCAGTACTTC | CATTVGRGFGETQYF
TRBD1 | TRBJ1-1 | NA | TRBV7-3 | 17 | TGTGCCAGCAGCCCCTCGGGGACAGGGACAATGAACACTGAAGCTTTCTTT | CASSPSGTGTMNTEAFF
TRBD1 | TRBJ1-2 | NA | TRBV11-2 | 15 | TGTGCCAGCAGCTCAATTAAGGACAGGGGGTATGGCTACACCTTC | CASSSIKDRGYGYTF
TRBD2 | TRBJ2-7 | NA | TRBV19 | 22 | TGTGCCAGTAGTATCCATTCTCGGGGAATGCTTGCAGCGGGAGTCAGGAAGCACGAGCAGTACTTC | CASSIHSRGMLAAGVRKHEQYF
TRBD1 | TRBJ1-2 | NA | TRBV27 | 16 | TGTGCCAGCAGTTTATATGGACAGGGTGGGGGCTATGGCTACACCTTC | CASSLYGQGGGYGYTF
TRBD2 | TRBJ2-3 | NA | TRBV29-1 | 13 | TGCAGCGTGTTAGCGGGAGATGAGGATACGCAGTATTTT | CSVLAGDEDTQYF
TRBD2 | TRBJ2-5 | NA | TRBV13 | 17 | TGTGCCAGCAGCTTAGGAAGGGGTGCGGGAGGAAAAGAGACCCAGTACTTC | CASSLGRGAGGKETQYF
NA | TRBJ1-2 | NA | TRBV10-3 | 14 | TGTGCCATCGGTCCGAATGGGGCAGGGCTTGGCTACACCTTC | CAIGPNGAGLGYTF
TRBD1 | TRBJ2-3 | NA | TRBV25-1 | 15 | TGTGCCAGCAGTGAATGGACAGGGTTAGAGGATACGCAGTATTTT | CASSEWTGLEDTQYF
TRBD1 | TRBJ1-2 | NA | TRBV11-2 | 17 | TGTGCCAGCAGCAGAGAGGACAGGGGGTTTTTTGACTATGGCTACACCTTC | CASSREDRGFFDYGYTF
NA | TRBJ2-3 | NA | TRBV7-2 | 14 | TGTGCCAGCAGCTTAGACCGGGGCACAGATACGCAGTATTTT | CASSLDRGTDTQYF
NA | TRBJ2-1 | NA | TRBV4-3 | 16 | TGCGCCAGCAGCCCCAGACACGGTAGCTCCTACAATGAGCAGTTCTTC | CASSPRHGSSYNEQFF
TRBD1 | TRBJ2-7 | once | TRBV27 | 15 | TGTGCCAGCAGTCTCCCCGGGACAGCTATCTACGAGCAGTACTTC | CASSLPGTAIYEQYF